These T cell receptor beta chains were read from a single sample in a study of control samples from healthy donors and cancer patients. Profiling relied on immunoSEQ multiplex PCR, and the TCRdb table lists in-frame clones only, not all of them. The sample lists 150,000 to 200,000 clones; around 90% were seen once. The specimen sequenced was blood. All receptors come from a man aged 25 to 40 in good health. The CDR3 runs from the conserved cysteine through the conserved F or W. The D gene is left open where the match is weak. Rows may omit the clone size; those that give it use once, few, many or a size class.

V gene: TRBV25-1; J gene: TRBJ1-5; clone size: .; D gene: .; CDR3 DNA: TGTGCCAGCAGTGGGGGTTCGGGTCAGCCCCAGCATTTT; CDR3 protein: CASSGGSGQPQHF
V gene: TRBV28; J gene: TRBJ2-7; clone size: .; D gene: .; CDR3 DNA: TGTGCCAGCAGTGTAGCTGGGGGCCTGGCGGCCTCCCCCTACGAGCAGTACTTC; CDR3 protein: CASSVAGGLAASPYEQYF
V gene: TRBV28; J gene: TRBJ1-4; clone size: .; D gene: .; CDR3 DNA: TGTGCCAGCAGTTCAGGGGAACAAGAAAAACTGTTTTTT; CDR3 protein: CASSSGEQEKLFF
V gene: TRBV5-4; J gene: TRBJ2-7; clone size: .; D gene: .; CDR3 DNA: TGTGCCAGCAGCCTCCAGGTGGGGGGGCCTATAGAGCAGTACTTC; CDR3 protein: CASSLQVGGPIEQYF
V gene: TRBV4-1; J gene: TRBJ2-5; clone size: .; D gene: TRBD1; CDR3 DNA: TGCGCCAGCAGCCAAGAGTGGGACAGGGGTTTGGAGACCCAGTACTTC; CDR3 protein: CASSQEWDRGLETQYF
V gene: TRBV6-2/TRBV6-3; J gene: TRBJ1-4; clone size: .; D gene: .; CDR3 DNA: TGTGCCAGCAGTTACCCAGCCGCTGAAAAACTGTTTTTT; CDR3 protein: CASSYPAAEKLFF
V gene: TRBV11-2; J gene: TRBJ2-7; clone size: .; D gene: .; CDR3 DNA: TGTGCCAGCAGCTTGGCGGTGGTAGCGTGGTACGAGCAGTACTTC; CDR3 protein: CASSLAVVAWYEQYF
V gene: TRBV5-1; J gene: TRBJ2-7; clone size: .; D gene: TRBD1; CDR3 DNA: TGCGCCAGCAGCTTGGAGGGGGCAACCTACGAGCAGTACTTC; CDR3 protein: CASSLEGATYEQYF
V gene: TRBV5-1; J gene: TRBJ2-7; clone size: medium-sized; D gene: .; CDR3 DNA: TGCGCCAGCAGCTACACAGGGACGGCCTCCTACGAGCAGTACTTC; CDR3 protein: CASSYTGTASYEQYF
V gene: TRBV3-1/TRBV3-2; J gene: TRBJ2-3; clone size: .; D gene: .; CDR3 DNA: TGTGCCAGCACCTTAGGCGGGGAGACAGATACGCAGTATTTT; CDR3 protein: CASTLGGETDTQYF
V gene: TRBV29-1; J gene: TRBJ2-3; clone size: once; D gene: TRBD1; CDR3 DNA: TGCAGCGTTGGACAGGGAGTGGTGGCCGGAGATACGCAGTATTTT; CDR3 protein: CSVGQGVVAGDTQYF
V gene: TRBV24-1; J gene: TRBJ1-3; clone size: .; D gene: .; CDR3 DNA: TGTGCTGTCGAGTCTGGAAACACCATATATTTT; CDR3 protein: CAVESGNTIYF
V gene: TRBV7-3; J gene: TRBJ2-2; clone size: .; D gene: .; CDR3 DNA: TGTGCCAGCAGCCCGTCGATGGAGTTCGGGGAGCTGTTTTTT; CDR3 protein: CASSPSMEFGELFF
V gene: TRBV19; J gene: TRBJ1-6; clone size: .; D gene: .; CDR3 DNA: TGTGCCAGTAGACTCGGCCAGGCTAATTCACCCCTCCACTTT; CDR3 protein: CASRLGQANSPLHF
V gene: TRBV20-1; J gene: TRBJ2-7; clone size: .; D gene: .; CDR3 DNA: TGCAGTGCCTCCAGGGGTCAGCAGTACTTC; CDR3 protein: CSASRGQQYF
V gene: TRBV28; J gene: TRBJ1-5; clone size: once; D gene: .; CDR3 DNA: TGTGCCAGCAGTTTGGCCCCTCGTAACCAGCCCCAGCATTTT; CDR3 protein: CASSLAPRNQPQHF
V gene: TRBV11-2; J gene: TRBJ2-2; clone size: .; D gene: .; CDR3 DNA: TGTGCCAGCAGCTCCTCGCCGGCCGGGGAGCTGTTTTTT; CDR3 protein: CASSSSPAGELFF